A selection of T cell receptor beta chains follows, all from one sample in a study of blood T cell repertoires in COVID-19. Clones were sequenced by immunoSEQ multiplex PCR, and TCRdb holds only the in-frame ones, with some missing. This sample carries about 120,000 clones, 85% of them seen once, and the ten largest clones take more than 20%. Input material: peripheral blood. These receptors all come from an elderly woman with acute or convalescent COVID-19. Each CDR3 is given with its conserved first and last residue. The D gene is left open where the match is weak. Size is stated for part of the rows, as once, few or many counts, or as a class when the clone is expanded.

CDR3nt: TGCGCCAGCAGCGGACAGATGAATGAAAAACTGTTTTTT; CDR3aa: CASSGQMNEKLFF; v_gene: TRBV4-1; j_gene: TRBJ1-4; abundance: NA; d_gene: NA
CDR3nt: TGTGCCAGCAGCCCCGGGACTGATTATGGCTACACCTTC; CDR3aa: CASSPGTDYGYTF; v_gene: TRBV12-3/TRBV12-4; j_gene: TRBJ1-2; abundance: NA; d_gene: NA
CDR3nt: TGCGCCAGCAGCCTGGACAGGGGAGCTAACTATGGCTACACCTTC; CDR3aa: CASSLDRGANYGYTF; v_gene: TRBV4-1; j_gene: TRBJ1-2; abundance: NA; d_gene: TRBD1
CDR3nt: TGTGCCAGCACGTCGAGCGGGGGGGCGAACACCGGGGAGCTGTTTTTT; CDR3aa: CASTSSGGANTGELFF; v_gene: TRBV28; j_gene: TRBJ2-2; abundance: NA; d_gene: TRBD2
CDR3nt: TGTGCCAGCAGCAGGGGCGGGGGGTCCTACAATGAGCAGTTCTTC; CDR3aa: CASSRGGGSYNEQFF; v_gene: TRBV5-8; j_gene: TRBJ2-1; abundance: NA; d_gene: TRBD2
CDR3nt: TGTGCCAGCAGCTTAAGGCAGGGCCAAGAGACCCAGTACTTC; CDR3aa: CASSLRQGQETQYF; v_gene: TRBV7-9; j_gene: TRBJ2-5; abundance: NA; d_gene: NA
CDR3nt: TGTGCCAGCAGTTTAGCGGGGGGCTTAGAAGAGACCCAGTACTTC; CDR3aa: CASSLAGGLEETQYF; v_gene: TRBV2; j_gene: TRBJ2-5; abundance: NA; d_gene: TRBD2
CDR3nt: TGCGCCAGCAGCTTTACGGGACAGACGAATGAAAAACTGTTTTTT; CDR3aa: CASSFTGQTNEKLFF; v_gene: TRBV5-1; j_gene: TRBJ1-4; abundance: NA; d_gene: TRBD1
CDR3nt: TGTGCCAGCAGTGAAGCTCGCAGGGTCAGCACGGATACGCAGTATTTT; CDR3aa: CASSEARRVSTDTQYF; v_gene: TRBV6-1; j_gene: TRBJ2-3; abundance: NA; d_gene: NA
CDR3nt: TGTGCCAGCTCACTGTACTGGCGGGGGGGCCCGGAGACCCAGTACTTC; CDR3aa: CASSLYWRGGPETQYF; v_gene: TRBV18; j_gene: TRBJ2-5; abundance: NA; d_gene: TRBD2
CDR3nt: TGTGCCAGCAGCTCCGGGATGTACCAAGAGACCCAGTACTTC; CDR3aa: CASSSGMYQETQYF; v_gene: TRBV7-2; j_gene: TRBJ2-5; abundance: NA; d_gene: NA
CDR3nt: TGTGCCATCAGTGAGTCGACTCTAACCGGCTACACCTTC; CDR3aa: CAISESTLTGYTF; v_gene: TRBV10-3; j_gene: TRBJ1-2; abundance: NA; d_gene: NA
CDR3nt: TGTGCCAGCAGCCATGATACTTCGAACTATGGCTACACCTTC; CDR3aa: CASSHDTSNYGYTF; v_gene: TRBV28; j_gene: TRBJ1-2; abundance: NA; d_gene: NA
CDR3nt: TGTGCCAGCAGCTTACAGGGTGTTGGCACTGAAGCTTTCTTT; CDR3aa: CASSLQGVGTEAFF; v_gene: TRBV5-6; j_gene: TRBJ1-1; abundance: few; d_gene: NA
CDR3nt: TGTGCCAGCAGCTCCCCTGGCAGTGGCACCGGGGAGCTGTTTTTT; CDR3aa: CASSSPGSGTGELFF; v_gene: TRBV5-5; j_gene: TRBJ2-2; abundance: NA; d_gene: NA
CDR3nt: TGTGCCAGCAGCCTCCGGGACAGGGGTCCTTCACCCCTCCACTTT; CDR3aa: CASSLRDRGPSPLHF; v_gene: TRBV5-4; j_gene: TRBJ1-6; abundance: NA; d_gene: TRBD1
CDR3nt: TGCGCCAGCGCAAGAGCAACTAATGAAAAACTGTTTTTT; CDR3aa: CASARATNEKLFF; v_gene: TRBV5-1; j_gene: TRBJ1-4; abundance: NA; d_gene: NA
CDR3nt: TGTGCCAGCAGTGACAGGGGTAGGGAAAAACTGTTTTTT; CDR3aa: CASSDRGREKLFF; v_gene: TRBV2; j_gene: TRBJ1-4; abundance: once; d_gene: NA
CDR3nt: TGCGCCAGCAGCGAGGGATACAGGGGCCCCTATGGCTACACCTTC; CDR3aa: CASSEGYRGPYGYTF; v_gene: TRBV5-1; j_gene: TRBJ1-2; abundance: NA; d_gene: TRBD1
CDR3nt: TGTGCCAGCAGTAGGGAAGCGGGGTACAATGAGCAGTTCTTC; CDR3aa: CASSREAGYNEQFF; v_gene: TRBV6-2/TRBV6-3; j_gene: TRBJ2-1; abundance: once; d_gene: TRBD2
CDR3nt: TGTGCCAGCAGCTTGGAGACAGGGCTCCGGTCTGGAAACACCATATATTTT; CDR3aa: CASSLETGLRSGNTIYF; v_gene: TRBV5-4; j_gene: TRBJ1-3; abundance: NA; d_gene: TRBD1
CDR3nt: TGTGCCAGCAGCCTCGGACAGTCCCCGGGGAACACTGAAGCTTTCTTT; CDR3aa: CASSLGQSPGNTEAFF; v_gene: TRBV7-4; j_gene: TRBJ1-1; abundance: once; d_gene: NA
CDR3nt: TGTGCCAGCAGCGTGACAGGGGATGAGGAAAAACTGTTTTTT; CDR3aa: CASSVTGDEEKLFF; v_gene: TRBV9; j_gene: TRBJ1-4; abundance: NA; d_gene: TRBD1
CDR3nt: TGTGCCACCAGTGATTCCCCGGGACAGGGAAACAATGAGCAGTTCTTC; CDR3aa: CATSDSPGQGNNEQFF; v_gene: TRBV24-1; j_gene: TRBJ2-1; abundance: NA; d_gene: TRBD1
CDR3nt: TGTGCCAGTAGTTTAGGGACAGGGGTCTACGAGCAGTACTTC; CDR3aa: CASSLGTGVYEQYF; v_gene: TRBV19; j_gene: TRBJ2-7; abundance: NA; d_gene: TRBD1
CDR3nt: TGTGCCAGCAGTTCGGAGGGGGCCCGCACCGGGGAGCTGTTTTTT; CDR3aa: CASSSEGARTGELFF; v_gene: TRBV6-6; j_gene: TRBJ2-2; abundance: NA; d_gene: NA
CDR3nt: TGTGCCAGCAGCACCCGAACTTCTTATTATGGCTACACCTTC; CDR3aa: CASSTRTSYYGYTF; v_gene: TRBV28; j_gene: TRBJ1-2; abundance: few; d_gene: NA
CDR3nt: TGTGCCAGCAGCTTTGGACAGGGGGAGACCCAGTACTTC; CDR3aa: CASSFGQGETQYF; v_gene: TRBV7-3; j_gene: TRBJ2-5; abundance: few; d_gene: TRBD1
CDR3nt: TGTGCCAGCAGCCCGCTGACGGGACAGAGCCGCTACGAGCAGTACTTC; CDR3aa: CASSPLTGQSRYEQYF; v_gene: TRBV3-1/TRBV3-2; j_gene: TRBJ2-7; abundance: NA; d_gene: TRBD1
CDR3nt: TGTGCCAGCAGCCCGGGACACTCGGGTCAGCCCCAGCATTTT; CDR3aa: CASSPGHSGQPQHF; v_gene: TRBV7-9; j_gene: TRBJ1-5; abundance: few; d_gene: NA
CDR3nt: TGTGCCAGCAGCTTATCTCAAAACATTCAGTACTTC; CDR3aa: CASSLSQNIQYF; v_gene: TRBV7-9; j_gene: TRBJ2-4; abundance: NA; d_gene: NA
CDR3nt: TGTGCCAGCTCGTGGGGCAGGGTGGGTGAAGCTTTCTTT; CDR3aa: CASSWGRVGEAFF; v_gene: TRBV7-2; j_gene: TRBJ1-1; abundance: NA; d_gene: NA
CDR3nt: TGTGCCAGCAGCGTAGAAAGACAGGGGGCGGACCGTTTCTTT; CDR3aa: CASSVERQGADRFF; v_gene: TRBV9; j_gene: TRBJ1-1; abundance: NA; d_gene: TRBD1
CDR3nt: TGTGCCAGCAGCACGGACTCCACAGCCCTAGATACGCAGTATTTT; CDR3aa: CASSTDSTALDTQYF; v_gene: TRBV5-4; j_gene: TRBJ2-3; abundance: NA; d_gene: NA
CDR3nt: TGTGCCAGCGCTACAGGGGTTGGAACTAATGAAAAACTGTTTTTT; CDR3aa: CASATGVGTNEKLFF; v_gene: TRBV11-2; j_gene: TRBJ1-4; abundance: NA; d_gene: TRBD1
CDR3nt: TGTGCCAGCAGCGTAGGGAGGGGGCCCAACGAGCAGTACTTC; CDR3aa: CASSVGRGPNEQYF; v_gene: TRBV9; j_gene: TRBJ2-7; abundance: medium-sized; d_gene: NA
CDR3nt: TGTGCCAGCAAAGGACAGGTGAATTCACCCCTCCACTTT; CDR3aa: CASKGQVNSPLHF; v_gene: TRBV2; j_gene: TRBJ1-6; abundance: NA; d_gene: TRBD1